This T cell receptor beta chain was captured by sequencing in a study of type 1 and type 2 diabetes patients. The CDR3 is 14 residues long. Between the trimmed V and J ends, which lost 0 bases and 9 bases, there was a span of 12 bases. Germline values: CDR1 LNHDA, CDR2 SQIVND (reference sequence). PCR was run on genomic DNA. Amplification of the beta chain CDR3 used 30 forward and 13 reverse multiplex primers. One entry per CDR3 protein results from TCRdb running MiXCR on the multiplex PCR reads. The sample has 250,000 or so distinct CDR3 sequences, more than 45% seen once. Sequencing was carried out using peripheral blood mononuclear cells (PBMCs). The chain links TRBV19 to TRBJ1-5; weak D call: TRBD1 (5 bases). This TCR came from a man aged 18 to 29 with type 2 diabetes. The CDR3 region is CASSIETAPWPQHF. CDR3 nucleotides: TGTGCCAGTAGTATAGAGACAGCTCCTTGGCCCCAGCATTTT.